This passage covers 18 T cell receptor beta chains from one sample sequenced in a study of siplizumab effects on memory and regulatory T cells. The method was immunoSEQ multiplex PCR; TCRdb's version includes in-frame clones alone and lacks a portion of them. The table lists about 13,000 clones, under 40% of them singletons, with around a tenth in the top ten. Cocultured for about six days at 37°C were the mixed lymphocyte reaction cells. No cognate antigen is known for these TCRs. Sequencing used CFSE-low (dividing) CD8+ T cells sorted from an allogeneic mixed lymphocyte reaction. Source of these receptors: a human donor in good health; the cells came from an allogeneic mixed lymphocyte reaction.

The CDR3 reads CASSLASGSQDTQYF. DNA of the CDR3: TGTGCCAGCAGCTTAGCTTCGGGAAGCCAAGATACGCAGTATTTT. V is TRBV7-9 and J is TRBJ2-3; perhaps TRBD2 as D (5 bases). V lost 0 bases to trimming and J lost 5 bases, with 12 bases between them. Germline CDR1 reads SEHNR; CDR2 reads FQNEAQ (reference sequence). This CDR3 is 15 amino acids long.

In its sample, this clone was seen a few times. The genes are TRBV5-4 and TRBJ2-1; D might be TRBD2 (5 bases). The length of the CDR3 is 14 residues. CDR1 and CDR2 (germline): SGHNT, YYREEE (reference sequence). Trimming shortened V by 4 bases and J by 8 bases, and 16 bases separated the two germline ends. The CDR3 loop reads CASSPTTPSDEQFF. CDR3 nucleotide sequence: TGTGCCAGCAGCCCGACTACCCCCTCGGATGAGCAGTTCTTC.

This clone was seen a few times. The V gene is TRBV2, the J gene TRBJ2-7; 8 positions agree with TRBD1. V gave up 6 bases and J gave up 2 bases; unmatched junction bases: 3. Looked up from germline, CDR1 is SNHLY and CDR2 is FYNNEI. The CDR3 has 13 amino acids. The CDR3 protein is CASRGTGTYEQYF. The DNA for the CDR3 is TGTGCCAGCAGGGGGACAGGAACCTACGAGCAGTACTTC.

The rearrangement links TRBV30 to TRBJ1-1; unclear D gene. CDR1 and CDR2 (germline): GTSNPN, SVGIG (reference sequence). This CDR3 contains 16 residues. V was cut by 0 bases and J by 4 bases, with 18 bases left in between. The CDR3 bases are TGTGCCTGGAGTGTCGGTTTGGGTTTTCGGGGCACTGAAGCTTTCTTT. Encoded protein: CAWSVGLGFRGTEAFF.

The V and J genes are TRBV30 and TRBJ2-1, with 9 bases matching TRBD1. V was pared by 0 bases and J by 8 bases, with 5 bases of the junction left unmatched. Germline loops: CDR1 GTSNPN, CDR2 SVGIG (reference sequence). This CDR3 region has 14 residues. For the CDR3, the DNA is TGTGCCTGGAGTGTAGGGACAGGGTGGGATGAGCAGTTCTTC. Residues: CAWSVGTGWDEQFF.

V and J are TRBV27 and TRBJ2-1; no clear D. The CDR3 contains 13 residues. Germline V CDR1 and CDR2: MNHEY, SMNVEV (reference sequence). With 0 bases removed from V and 5 bases from J, the gap between germline ends came to 5 bases. CDR3 DNA: TGTGCCAGCAGTTTATCTCTAAACAATGAGCAGTTCTTC. Its translation: CASSLSLNNEQFF.

This clone has a handful of counts. The chain recombines TRBV7-6 with TRBJ2-7; unclear D gene. The V gene lost 1 base and the J gene lost 7 bases, with 14 bases spanning the gap. Germline V gene sequence: CDR1 SGHVS, CDR2 FNYEAQ. CDR3 length: 14 amino acids. This chain's CDR3 is CASSLGPDVREQYF. CDR3 coding DNA: TGTGCCAGCAGCTTAGGGCCGGATGTGAGGGAGCAGTACTTC.

This clone was found a few times. The chain couples TRBV5-1 to TRBJ2-5; D remains ambiguous. Germline values: CDR1 SGHRS, CDR2 YFSETQ. V was cut by 1 base and J by 2 bases, with 15 bases left in between. CDR3 length: 16 residues. This CDR3 is CASSLLRVPTQETQYF. The CDR3 DNA is TGCGCCAGCAGCTTGTTACGGGTACCCACACAAGAGACCCAGTACTTC.

V usage is TRBV19 and J usage is TRBJ2-1; TRBD1 agrees at 7 bases. This CDR3 is 15 amino acids long. The V and J ends lost 5 bases and 0 bases, in that order; junction bases with no gene match: 4. In germline, CDR1 is LNHDA, CDR2 SQIVND (reference sequence). CDR3 coding DNA: TGTGCCAGTAGTGTGACAGGGAGCTCCTACAATGAGCAGTTCTTC. Translation: CASSVTGSSYNEQFF. Variable domain in full (rest from reference TRBV19 and TRBJ2-1): DGGITQSPKYLFRKEGQNVTLSCEQNLNHDAMYWYRQDPGQGLRLIYYSQIVNDFQKGDIAEGYSVSREKKESFPLTVTSAQKNPTAFYLCASSVTGSSYNEQFFGPGTRLTVL.

The V and J genes are TRBV6-5 and TRBJ2-1; D remains ambiguous. CDR1 is MNHEY, CDR2 SVGAGI, per germline. The CDR3 length is 14 residues. Between the trimmed V and J ends, which lost 4 bases and 6 bases, there was a span of 13 bases. The CDR3 is CASSLLRSSNEQFF. The CDR3 coding sequence is TGTGCCAGCAGTTTACTAAGGAGCTCCAATGAGCAGTTCTTC.

This clone was seen only a few times. The chain joins TRBV7-3 to TRBJ2-5; the D is unclear. The V gene's germline CDR1 is SGHTA and CDR2 FQGTGA. The CDR3 consists of 14 residues. V lost 0 bases and J lost 3, with 8 bases in between. The CDR3 loop is CASSLTGSEETQYF. DNA for the CDR3: TGTGCCAGCAGCTTAACTGGCAGCGAAGAGACCCAGTACTTC.

This clone has a handful of counts. This chain connects TRBV6-4 to TRBJ1-2, with D perhaps TRBD1 (5 bases). This CDR3 region has 15 residues. CDR1 and CDR2 from the germline V gene are MRHNA and SNTAGT. V lost 3 bases and J 6 bases, leaving 17 bases between the germline ends. CDR3: CASSEDPGFEDGYTF. The CDR3 DNA sequence: TGTGCCAGCAGTGAGGACCCAGGGTTTGAGGATGGCTACACCTTC.

Relative to its sample, this clone is medium-sized. This chain's CDR3 is CATSRPADTGNHEQYF. The DNA for the CDR3 is TGTGCCACCAGCAGGCCGGCGGACACAGGGAACCACGAGCAGTACTTC. The rearrangement uses TRBV15 and TRBJ2-7; maybe TRBD1 (6 bases). The CDR3 has 16 residues. The V gene lost 3 bases and the J gene lost 5 bases, with 20 bases spanning the gap. Germline V gene data show CDR1 as LNHNV and CDR2 as YYDKDF (reference sequence).

V and J are TRBV27 and TRBJ2-1, with TRBD1 identical over 12 bases. The CDR3 is made up of 16 amino acids. Germline CDR1 reads MNHEY; CDR2 reads SMNVEV (reference sequence). The trim removed 6 bases at V and 2 bases at J, leaving 5 bases unmatched. The CDR3 DNA is TGTGCCAGCAGGATCGGGACAGGGGGCGCCTACAATGAGCAGTTCTTC. It translates to CASRIGTGGAYNEQFF.

CDR3 region: CASSLALRGLGTDTQYF. The CDR3 DNA is TGTGCCAGCAGCTTAGCGCTTAGGGGGCTGGGCACAGATACGCAGTATTTT. The chain carries TRBV7-9 and TRBJ2-3; 7 bases fit TRBD1. V was clipped by 0 bases and J by 1 base; unmatched bases: 7. Germline assignment: CDR1 SEHNR and CDR2 FQNEAQ (reference sequence). There are 17 residues in the CDR3.

The sample holds a few counts of this clone. V and J are TRBV10-3 and TRBJ2-3; TRBD2 matches at 10 bases. CDR1 is ENHRY and CDR2 is SYGVKD in the germline V gene. Trimming at V came to 8 bases and at J to 1 base, leaving 0 bases not matched to a gene. This CDR3 comprises 13 residues. The CDR3 loop reads CAIGTSGTDTQYF. The CDR3 nucleotides are TGTGCCATCGGGACTAGCGGCACAGATACGCAGTATTTT.

The rearrangement uses TRBV5-4 and TRBJ1-2; TRBD1 is a possible D gene (5 bases). Germline CDR1 reads SGHNT; CDR2 reads YYREEE (reference sequence). Trimming took 9 bases from V and 3 from J, leaving 15 bases between them. This CDR3 region has 13 residues. CDR3 region: CATQEPPDYGYTF. The CDR3 bases are TGTGCCACACAGGAGCCGCCGGACTATGGCTACACCTTC.

The chain uses TRBV4-1 and TRBJ2-7, with D possibly being TRBD2 (5 bases). Germline V gene sequence: CDR1 MGHRA, CDR2 YSYEKL. CDR3 length equals 14 residues. Trimming stripped 1 base from V and 4 bases from J, with 11 bases between. CDR3 amino acids: CASSQVIGVYEQYF. In DNA form, the CDR3 reads TGCGCCAGCAGCCAAGTAATCGGGGTGTACGAGCAGTACTTC.